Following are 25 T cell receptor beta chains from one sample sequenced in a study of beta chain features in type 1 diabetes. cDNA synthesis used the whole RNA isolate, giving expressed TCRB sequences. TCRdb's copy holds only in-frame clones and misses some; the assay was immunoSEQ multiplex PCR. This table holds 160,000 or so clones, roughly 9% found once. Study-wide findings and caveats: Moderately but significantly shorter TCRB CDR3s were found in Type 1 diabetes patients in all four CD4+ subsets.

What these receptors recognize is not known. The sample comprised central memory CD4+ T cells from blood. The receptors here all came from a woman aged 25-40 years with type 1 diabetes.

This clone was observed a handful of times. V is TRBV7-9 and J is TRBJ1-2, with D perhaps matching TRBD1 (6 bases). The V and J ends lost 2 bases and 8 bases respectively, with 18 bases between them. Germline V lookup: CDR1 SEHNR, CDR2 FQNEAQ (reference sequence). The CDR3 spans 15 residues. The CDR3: CASSLPLTGSHGYTF. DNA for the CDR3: TGTGCCAGCAGCTTACCTCTCACAGGGAGCCACGGCTACACCTTC.

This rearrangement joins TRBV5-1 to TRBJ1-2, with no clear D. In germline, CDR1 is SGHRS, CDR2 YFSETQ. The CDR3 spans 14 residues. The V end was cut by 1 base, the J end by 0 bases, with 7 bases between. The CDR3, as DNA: TGCGCCAGCAGCTTGCCGGGAACTAACTATGGCTACACCTTC. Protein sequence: CASSLPGTNYGYTF.

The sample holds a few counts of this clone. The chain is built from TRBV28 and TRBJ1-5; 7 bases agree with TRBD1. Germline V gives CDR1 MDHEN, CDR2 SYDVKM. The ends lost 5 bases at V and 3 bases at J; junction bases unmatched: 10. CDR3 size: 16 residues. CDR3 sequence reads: CASSPWTGTPNQPQHF. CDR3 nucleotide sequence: TGTGCCAGCAGTCCCTGGACAGGAACCCCCAATCAGCCCCAGCATTTT.

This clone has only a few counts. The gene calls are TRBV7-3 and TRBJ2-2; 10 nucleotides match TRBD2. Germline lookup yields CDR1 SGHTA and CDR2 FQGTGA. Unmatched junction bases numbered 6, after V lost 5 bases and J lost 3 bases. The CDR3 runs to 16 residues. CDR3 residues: CASSRGTSAYTGELFF. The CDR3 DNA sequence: TGTGCCAGCAGCCGCGGGACTAGCGCATACACCGGGGAGCTGTTTTTT.

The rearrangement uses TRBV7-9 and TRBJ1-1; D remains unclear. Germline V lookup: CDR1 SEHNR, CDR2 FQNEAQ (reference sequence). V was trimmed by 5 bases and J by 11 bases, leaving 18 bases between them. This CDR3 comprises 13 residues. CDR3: CASSAPGSGRAFF. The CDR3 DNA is TGTGCCAGCAGCGCTCCCGGATCGGGGAGGGCTTTCTTT.

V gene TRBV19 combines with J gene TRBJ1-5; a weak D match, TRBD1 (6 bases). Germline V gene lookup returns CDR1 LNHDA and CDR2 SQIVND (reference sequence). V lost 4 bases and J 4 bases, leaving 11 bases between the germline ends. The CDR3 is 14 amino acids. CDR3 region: CASSKKGTNQPQHF. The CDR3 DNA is TGTGCCAGTAGTAAGAAGGGGACAAATCAGCCCCAGCATTTT.

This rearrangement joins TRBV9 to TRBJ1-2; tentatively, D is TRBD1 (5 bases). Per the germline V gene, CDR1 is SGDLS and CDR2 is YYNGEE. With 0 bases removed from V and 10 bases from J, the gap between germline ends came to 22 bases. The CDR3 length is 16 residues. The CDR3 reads CASSVGIGVEQADYTF. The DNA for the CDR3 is TGTGCCAGCAGCGTAGGAATTGGTGTAGAACAGGCCGACTACACCTTC.

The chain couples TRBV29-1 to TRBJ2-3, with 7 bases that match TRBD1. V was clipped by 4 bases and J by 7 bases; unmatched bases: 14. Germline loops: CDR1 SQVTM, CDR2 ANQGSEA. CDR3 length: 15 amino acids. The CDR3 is CSVVPYRGLENTQYF. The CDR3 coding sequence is TGCAGCGTTGTTCCGTACAGGGGCCTCGAAAATACGCAGTATTTT.

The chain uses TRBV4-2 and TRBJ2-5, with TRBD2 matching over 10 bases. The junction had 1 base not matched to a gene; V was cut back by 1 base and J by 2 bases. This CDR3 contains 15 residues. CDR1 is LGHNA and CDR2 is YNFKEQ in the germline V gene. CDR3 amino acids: CASSQVAGGQETQYF. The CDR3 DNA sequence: TGTGCCAGCAGCCAAGTAGCGGGGGGACAAGAGACCCAGTACTTC.

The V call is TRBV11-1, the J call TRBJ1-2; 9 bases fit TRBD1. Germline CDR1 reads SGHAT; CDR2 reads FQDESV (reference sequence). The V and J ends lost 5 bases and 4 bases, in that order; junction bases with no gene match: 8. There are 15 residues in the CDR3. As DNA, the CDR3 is TGTGCCAGCAGCGTACAGGGGGCAGATGGCTATGGCTACACCTTC. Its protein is CASSVQGADGYGYTF. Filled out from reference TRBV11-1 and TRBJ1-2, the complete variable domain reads EAEVAQSPRYKITEKSQAVAFWCDPISGHATLYWYRQILGQGPELLVQFQDESVVDDSQLPKDRFSAERLKGVDSTLKIQPAELGDSAMYLCASSVQGADGYGYTFGSGTRLTVV.

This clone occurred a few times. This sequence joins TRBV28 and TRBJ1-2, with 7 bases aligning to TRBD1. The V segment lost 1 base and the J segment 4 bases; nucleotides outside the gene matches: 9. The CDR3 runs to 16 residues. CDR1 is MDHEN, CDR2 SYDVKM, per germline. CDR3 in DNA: TGTGCCAGCAGTTTATTCGTACCAGGGGGAACCTATGGCTACACCTTC. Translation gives CASSLFVPGGTYGYTF.

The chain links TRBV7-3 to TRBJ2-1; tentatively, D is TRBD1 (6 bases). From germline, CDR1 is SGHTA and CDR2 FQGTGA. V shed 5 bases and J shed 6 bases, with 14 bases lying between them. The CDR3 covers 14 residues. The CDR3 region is CASSLNTGLNEQFF. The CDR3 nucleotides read TGTGCCAGCAGCCTAAACACAGGGCTCAATGAGCAGTTCTTC.

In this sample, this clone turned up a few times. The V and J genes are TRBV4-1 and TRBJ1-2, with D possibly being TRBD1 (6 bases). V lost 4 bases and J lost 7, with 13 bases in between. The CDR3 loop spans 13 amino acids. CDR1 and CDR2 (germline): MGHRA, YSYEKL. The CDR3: CASSREQGPGYTF. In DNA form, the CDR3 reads TGCGCCAGCAGCCGAGAACAGGGACCTGGCTACACCTTC.

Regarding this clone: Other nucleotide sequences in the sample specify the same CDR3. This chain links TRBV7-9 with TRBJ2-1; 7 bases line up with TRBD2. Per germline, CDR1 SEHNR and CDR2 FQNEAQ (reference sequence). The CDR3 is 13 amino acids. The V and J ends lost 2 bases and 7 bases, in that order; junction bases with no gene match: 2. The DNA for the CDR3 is TGTGCCAGCAGCTTACAGGGAGGGAATGAGCAGTTCTTC. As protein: CASSLQGGNEQFF.

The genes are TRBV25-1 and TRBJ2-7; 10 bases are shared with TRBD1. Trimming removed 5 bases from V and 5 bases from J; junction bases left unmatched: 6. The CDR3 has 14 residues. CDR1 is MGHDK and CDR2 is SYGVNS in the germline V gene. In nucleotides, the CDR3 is TGTGCCAGCAGTACCGGGACAGGGGCGCACGAGCAGTACTTC. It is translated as CASSTGTGAHEQYF.

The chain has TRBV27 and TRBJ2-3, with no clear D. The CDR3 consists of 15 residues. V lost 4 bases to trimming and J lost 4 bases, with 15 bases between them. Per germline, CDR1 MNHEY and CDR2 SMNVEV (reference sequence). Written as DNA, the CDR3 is TGTGCCAGCAGTTCCCCCTTGAGAAGCCCAGATACGCAGTATTTT. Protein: CASSSPLRSPDTQYF.

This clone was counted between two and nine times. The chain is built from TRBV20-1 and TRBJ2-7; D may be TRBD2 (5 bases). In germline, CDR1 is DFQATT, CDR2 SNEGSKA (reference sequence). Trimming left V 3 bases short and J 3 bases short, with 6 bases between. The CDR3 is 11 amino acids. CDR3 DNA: TGCAGTGCTAGCCGGGGCTACGAGCAGTACTTC. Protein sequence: CSASRGYEQYF.

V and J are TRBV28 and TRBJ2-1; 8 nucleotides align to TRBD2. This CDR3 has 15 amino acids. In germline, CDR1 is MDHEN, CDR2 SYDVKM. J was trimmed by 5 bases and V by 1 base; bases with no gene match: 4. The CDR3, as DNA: TGTGCCAGCAGTTTATTGACTAGCGCCAACAATGAGCAGTTCTTC. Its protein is CASSLLTSANNEQFF.

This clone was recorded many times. CDR3 sequence reads: CAIRGTSGSYEQYF. The CDR3 DNA is TGTGCCATCAGAGGGACTAGCGGTTCCTACGAGCAGTACTTC. The chain employs TRBV10-3 and TRBJ2-7, with TRBD2 matching 11 bases. The length of the CDR3 is 14 residues. The junction had 2 bases not matched to a gene; V was cut back by 6 bases and J by 1 base. Germline V gene lookup returns CDR1 ENHRY and CDR2 SYGVKD.

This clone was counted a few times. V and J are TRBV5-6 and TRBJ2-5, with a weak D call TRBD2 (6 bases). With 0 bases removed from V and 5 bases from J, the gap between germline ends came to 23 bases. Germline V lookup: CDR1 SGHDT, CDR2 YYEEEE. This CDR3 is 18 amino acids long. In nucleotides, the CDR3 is TGTGCCAGCAGCTTGGCCCTGCTAGCGTCCCGGAGGTGGGAGACCCAGTACTTC. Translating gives CASSLALLASRRWETQYF.

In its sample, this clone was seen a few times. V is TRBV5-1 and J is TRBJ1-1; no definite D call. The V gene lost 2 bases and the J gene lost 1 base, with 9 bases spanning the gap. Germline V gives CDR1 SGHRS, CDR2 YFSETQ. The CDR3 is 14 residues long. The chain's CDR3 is CASSFLAENTEAFF. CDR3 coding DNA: TGCGCCAGCAGCTTTTTGGCGGAGAACACTGAAGCTTTCTTT.

The DNA for the CDR3 is TGTGCCAGCATACAAACCGGGACTAGCGACGGCGAGCAGTACTTC. Its protein is CASIQTGTSDGEQYF. The rearrangement uses TRBV7-9 and TRBJ2-7; TRBD2 aligns across 10 bases. Germline lookup yields CDR1 SEHNR and CDR2 FQNEAQ (reference sequence). This CDR3 has 15 residues. Germline trimming cut 7 bases from V and 6 bases from J; bases unmatched to any gene: 12. The whole variable domain, filled in from reference TRBV7-9 and TRBJ2-7, reads DTGVSQNPRHKITKRGQNVTFRCDPISEHNRLYWYRQTLGQGPEFLTYFQNEAQLEKSRLLSDRFSAERPKGSFSTLEIQRTEQGDSAMYLCASIQTGTSDGEQYFGPGTRLTVT.

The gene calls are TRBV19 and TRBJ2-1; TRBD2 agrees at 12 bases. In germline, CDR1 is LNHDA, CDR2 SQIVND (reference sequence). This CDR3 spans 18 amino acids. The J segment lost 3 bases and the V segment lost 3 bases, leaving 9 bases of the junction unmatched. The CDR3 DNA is TGTGCCAGTAGTATTGTCAAACTAGCGGGAGGACGCTACAATGAGCAGTTCTTC. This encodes CASSIVKLAGGRYNEQFF.

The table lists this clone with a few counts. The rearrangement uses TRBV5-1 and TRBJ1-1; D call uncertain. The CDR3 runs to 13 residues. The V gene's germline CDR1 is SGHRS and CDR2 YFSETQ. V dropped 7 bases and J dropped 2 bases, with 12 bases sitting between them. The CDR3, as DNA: TGCGCCAGCGGAATGACACCCAACACTGAAGCTTTCTTT. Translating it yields CASGMTPNTEAFF.

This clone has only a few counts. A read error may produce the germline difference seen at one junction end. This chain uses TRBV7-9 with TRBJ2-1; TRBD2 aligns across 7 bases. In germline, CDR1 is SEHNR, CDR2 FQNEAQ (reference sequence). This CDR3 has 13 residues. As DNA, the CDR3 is TGTGCCAGCAGCTTAGACCGCGGCGGGAGCAAGATCTTC. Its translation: CASSLDRGGSKIF. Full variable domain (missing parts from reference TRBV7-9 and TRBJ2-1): DTGVSQNPRHKITKRGQNVTFRCDPISEHNRLYWYRQTLGQGPEFLTYFQNEAQLEKSRLLSDRFSAERPKGSFSTLEIQRTEQGDSAMYLCASSLDRGGSKIFGPGTRLTVL.